Listed below are T cell receptor beta chains from one sample, sequenced in a study of regulatory T cells in long-lasting Graves disease. Via MiXCR, TCRdb re-called the multiplex PCR reads, giving one row per CDR3 protein. The sample contains about 660,000 distinct CDR3 sequences, around 30% of which appear only once. The sample here was peripheral blood mononuclear cells (PBMCs), taken when the disease was refractory, from a patient treated with antithyroid drugs. The receptors shown here come from a female donor with Graves disease. Both conserved end residues are part of each CDR3. A D gene is named only where the DNA matches it firmly. Clone size is not always given. Where it is, it says once, few, many or a class for expanded clones.

abundance | d_gene | j_gene | v_gene | CDR3nt | CDR3aa
many | NA | TRBJ1-2 | TRBV20-1 | TGCAGTGCTCGAACAGAGGGTTACTATGGCTACACCTTC | CSARTEGYYGYTF
many | TRBD1 | TRBJ1-6 | TRBV6-1 | TGTGCCAGCAGTGAATCGGGGACAGGGAGTGTGTCACCCCTCCACTTT | CASSESGTGSVSPLHF
many | NA | TRBJ1-5 | TRBV3-1 | TGTGCCAGCAGCCAAAGGGGGGATCAGCCCCAGCATTTT | CASSQRGDQPQHF
NA | TRBD2 | TRBJ2-7 | TRBV6-1 | TGTGCCAGCAGAGCGAGCGGGAGGGCCGACGAGCAGTACTTC | CASRASGRADEQYF
NA | NA | TRBJ1-6 | TRBV6-1 | TGTGCCAGCAATATGGACGCAGGATCACCCCTCCACTTT | CASNMDAGSPLHF
few | NA | TRBJ1-3 | TRBV20-1 | TGCAGTGCTCCGGACAGACTCTCTGGAAACACCATATATTTT | CSAPDRLSGNTIYF
NA | NA | TRBJ2-6 | TRBV7-3 | TGTGCCAGCAGCTTAATTGGCGGTTCTGGGGCCAACGTCCTGACTTTC | CASSLIGGSGANVLTF
NA | TRBD1 | TRBJ2-7 | TRBV20-1 | TGCAGTGCCCGAGGACAGGTGAACGAGCAGTACTTC | CSARGQVNEQYF
NA | TRBD2 | TRBJ2-5 | TRBV4-1 | TGCGCCAGCAGCCAAGCGTCTAGCGGGAGAGGCGATGAGACCCAGTACTTC | CASSQASSGRGDETQYF
NA | TRBD2 | TRBJ2-5 | TRBV4-1 | TGCGCCAGCAGCCTGACGCTAGCGGGAGGAGAGACCCAGTACTTC | CASSLTLAGGETQYF
many | NA | TRBJ1-2 | TRBV2 | TGTGCCAGCAGTGGTGAGACAGACCTCTATGGCTACACCTTC | CASSGETDLYGYTF
NA | NA | TRBJ2-7 | TRBV27 | TGTGCCAGCAGTTTATCCGGACGTAACCTTCCCTACGAGCAGTACTTC | CASSLSGRNLPYEQYF
many | NA | TRBJ1-1 | TRBV5-1 | TGCGCCAGCAGTTCGGCGGTGAACACTGAAGCTTTCTTT | CASSSAVNTEAFF
many | TRBD2 | TRBJ2-7 | TRBV6-1 | TGTGCCAGCAACCGGGACTACAACTCCGAGCAGTACTTC | CASNRDYNSEQYF
NA | TRBD1 | TRBJ1-2 | TRBV7-3 | TGTGCCTTAGAACGTGGGCGGGACAGGGGACGTGGCTACACCTTC | CALERGRDRGRGYTF
NA | NA | TRBJ2-7 | TRBV18 | TGTGCCAGCTCACCTCCCGTCCTTACAGGGCGCTACGAGCAGTACTTC | CASSPPVLTGRYEQYF
NA | NA | TRBJ2-1 | TRBV9 | TGTGCCAGCAGCGTCTCGGGACTCCTCGGCAATGAGCAGTTCTTC | CASSVSGLLGNEQFF
NA | TRBD2 | TRBJ2-5 | TRBV12-5 | TGTGCTAGTGGCCGGGGGGGGGCACAGGAGACCCAGTACTTC | CASGRGGAQETQYF
few | TRBD1 | TRBJ2-2 | TRBV27 | TGTGCCAGCAGTTTCCAAGGACAGGTACCCGGGGAGCTGTTTTTT | CASSFQGQVPGELFF
NA | NA | TRBJ1-2 | TRBV19 | TGTGCCAGTACCGTGGAGGGGCAGGGAGGAAATGGCTACACCTTC | CASTVEGQGGNGYTF
many | TRBD1 | TRBJ2-7 | TRBV12-3/TRBV12-4 | TGTGCCAGCAGTTTACGAGGACAGGGAGGATGGTACGAGCAGTACTTC | CASSLRGQGGWYEQYF
many | TRBD1 | TRBJ1-1 | TRBV7-3 | TGTGCCAGCAGCCCTACAGGGGCGGGCACTGAAGCTTTCTTT | CASSPTGAGTEAFF
NA | NA | TRBJ2-5 | TRBV6-2/TRBV6-3 | TGTGCCAGCAGTTTTCAAGCTAGAGAGACCCAGTACTTC | CASSFQARETQYF
many | NA | TRBJ1-2 | TRBV28 | TGTGCCAGCAGTTACAGGACCCTGTGGTATGGCTACACCTTC | CASSYRTLWYGYTF
many | TRBD1 | TRBJ2-7 | TRBV28 | TGTGCCAGCAGTCCAGACAGGGGCCGTACCTACGAGCAGTACTTC | CASSPDRGRTYEQYF
many | NA | TRBJ1-1 | TRBV28 | TGTGCCAGCAGTTCCCCCCCAGGGGAAGCTTTCTTT | CASSSPPGEAFF
NA | TRBD2 | TRBJ2-5 | TRBV20-1 | TGCAGTGTCGTCGCTAGCGGGAGTATAGAGACCCAGTACTTC | CSVVASGSIETQYF
few | NA | TRBJ1-1 | TRBV24-1 | TGTGCCACCAGGGTAGGAGGGGGTAACACTGAAGCTTTCTTT | CATRVGGGNTEAFF